This T cell receptor (beta chain) came from a study of T cells expressing NK-cell markers. Overall study context: Repertoire data for TCR beta were derived from sorted T cells (CD3+CD56+NKG2C+, CD3+CD56+NKG2C- and CD3+CD56-NKG2C+). Study-wide results and limits: The contribution of dominant NKG2C+ clonotypes to CD8+ T cells in about six donors was about 1.0-7.0%.

Template switching by 5'RACE with UMIs generated the TCR beta cDNA. TCRdb processed the 5' RACE reads again and assigns one entry to each CDR3 protein, with no DNA. The sample holds 400,000 to 450,000 distinct CDR3 sequences. This CDR3 is 14 amino acids long. Germline V CDR1 and CDR2: SQVTM, ANQGSEA. About this clonotype: Its antigen is unknown.

Sequencing input: blood T cells: a sorted CD56 or NKG2C T cell subset, CD4+ or CD8+ T cells, or bulk PBMC T cells (not recorded which). This receptor was taken from a woman aged 18 to 75 in good health. This rearrangement joins TRBV29-1 to TRBJ2-1. This CDR3 is CSVGTVLSNNEQFF.